The clone carrying this TCR beta chain was seen many times. Germline CDR1 reads SGDLS; CDR2 reads YYNGEE. This CDR3 contains 15 residues. Trimming stripped 0 bases from V and 3 bases from J, with 12 bases between. The data derive from a study of T-cell reconstitution after alpha-beta-depleted transplantation in children. Preparation of the TCRbeta library involved a method that used unique molecular identifiers. MiXCR was run by TCRdb on the PCR reads, yielding one entry per CDR3 protein. The repertoire holds approximately 400,000 distinct CDR3 sequences, with around 9.9% as singletons. This clonotype originated in a human donor who donated a stem cell graft to a child with acute myeloid leukemia. Source: PBMCs from the stem cell graft donor, taken from the stem cell graft. The V call is TRBV9, the J call TRBJ1-1; TRBD1 is a possible D gene (5 bases). This CDR3 reads CASSVGGDGDTEAFF. CDR3 DNA sequence: TGTGCCAGCAGCGTAGGAGGGGATGGTGACACTGAAGCTTTCTTT.